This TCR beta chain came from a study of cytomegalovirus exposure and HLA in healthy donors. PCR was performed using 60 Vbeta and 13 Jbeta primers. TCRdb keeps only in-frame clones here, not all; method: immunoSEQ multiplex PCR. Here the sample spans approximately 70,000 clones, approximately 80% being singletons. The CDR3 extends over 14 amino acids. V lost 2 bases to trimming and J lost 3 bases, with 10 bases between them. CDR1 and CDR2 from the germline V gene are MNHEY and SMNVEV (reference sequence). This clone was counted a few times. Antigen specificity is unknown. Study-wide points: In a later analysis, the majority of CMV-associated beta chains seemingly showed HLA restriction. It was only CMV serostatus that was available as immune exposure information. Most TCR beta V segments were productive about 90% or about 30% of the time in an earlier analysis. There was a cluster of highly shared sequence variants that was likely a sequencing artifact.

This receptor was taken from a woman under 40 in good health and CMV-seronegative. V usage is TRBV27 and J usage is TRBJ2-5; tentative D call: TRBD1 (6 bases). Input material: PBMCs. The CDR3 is CASSLVQGKETQYF. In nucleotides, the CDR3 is TGTGCCAGCAGTTTAGTACAGGGTAAAGAGACCCAGTACTTC.